A selection of T cell receptor beta chains follows, all from one sample in a study of control samples from healthy donors and cancer patients. This table comes from immunoSEQ multiplex PCR, and its TCRdb copy is limited to in-frame clones, with some not included. The sample includes about 99,000 clones, around 89% seen only once; the top ten take about 19%. The material sequenced was PBMCs. All receptors derive from a man aged 55 to 70 with lung cancer. The conserved cysteine and the conserved F or W are not part of the CDR3 here.

V: TRBV6-1; CDR3: ASSAGGGVTGNEQF
V: TRBV27; CDR3: ASSRQRGGNNEQF
V: TRBV7-8; CDR3: ASSLDPGGNEAF
V: TRBV5-1; CDR3: ASSLTTNPNEQF
V: TRBV18; CDR3: ASSPTAGSGNTIY
V: TRBV11-3; CDR3: ASSPRGGPYNEQF
V: TRBV6-5; CDR3: ASRMDANYGYT
V: TRBV15; CDR3: ATSRDQGDEPQH
V: TRBV6-5; CDR3: ASSGLAGYQETQY
V: TRBV5-4; CDR3: ASSSFSTGELF
V: TRBV5-8; CDR3: ASRGRLEWVSADTQY
V: TRBV2; CDR3: ASKVSNEQY
V: TRBV29-1; CDR3: SVRPLWDYGYT
V: TRBV6-4; CDR3: ASSDSRDNSPLH
V: TRBV6-5; CDR3: ATKGITTNEKLF
V: TRBV25-1; CDR3: ATFGQGAHTQY
V: TRBV11-3; CDR3: ASSPRQNTEAF
V: TRBV24-1; CDR3: ATSDISGDSTDTQY
V: TRBV7-8; CDR3: ASSRWDRAGTGELF
V: TRBV7-2; CDR3: ASGRQGSEPQH
V: TRBV6-4; CDR3: ASSSQPGRYSGANVLT
V: TRBV4-1; CDR3: ASSQVTGGDGYT
V: TRBV18; CDR3: ASSPGLAGNNEQF
V: TRBV5-6; CDR3: ASSLTSSGANVLT
V: TRBV7-3; CDR3: ASSLLGTGELF
V: TRBV11-3; CDR3: ASSSRTNEQF
V: TRBV4-1; CDR3: ASSQDAGRISGANVLT
V: TRBV6-2/TRBV6-3; CDR3: ASSPGGPGNQPQH
V: TRBV6-5; CDR3: ASSLDASSGQPQH
V: TRBV29-1; CDR3: STQRGTNYGYT
V: TRBV6-5; CDR3: ASRRGDGEGPLH
V: TRBV6-5; CDR3: ASRPRDRDGYT
V: TRBV5-1; CDR3: ASSLRVTGELF
V: TRBV10-1; CDR3: ASSEDRTSGDHGELF
V: TRBV13; CDR3: ASSRTRTDTQY
V: TRBV6-6; CDR3: ASSYGTGSEAF
V: TRBV18; CDR3: ASSLGLAGLNEQF
V: TRBV10-2; CDR3: ASQKNREFYNEQF
V: TRBV19; CDR3: ASSPDTGELF
V: TRBV7-9; CDR3: ASSPAWDETYEQY
V: TRBV5-1; CDR3: ASSSGGYLLNEQF
V: TRBV6-5; CDR3: ASSYSELQGEKF
V: TRBV13; CDR3: ASSLLGTGANVLT
V: TRBV19; CDR3: ASSSRDPNSPLH
V: TRBV6-2/TRBV6-3; CDR3: ASSLRGYGYT
V: TRBV5-8; CDR3: ASQGGTANQPQH
V: TRBV3-1/TRBV3-2; CDR3: ASSQRTSGFQETQY
V: TRBV5-1; CDR3: ASSLTDKGLNSPLH
V: TRBV12-3/TRBV12-4; CDR3: ASSTPQRGYT
V: TRBV6-5; CDR3: ASRMDSNQPQH
V: TRBV18; CDR3: ASSPALAGELF
V: TRBV6-1; CDR3: ASSERDGVREQY
V: TRBV19; CDR3: ASSIGTGIAQETQY
V: TRBV29-1; CDR3: SVRFVTYEQY
V: TRBV7-8; CDR3: ASSLALEVTRNTIY